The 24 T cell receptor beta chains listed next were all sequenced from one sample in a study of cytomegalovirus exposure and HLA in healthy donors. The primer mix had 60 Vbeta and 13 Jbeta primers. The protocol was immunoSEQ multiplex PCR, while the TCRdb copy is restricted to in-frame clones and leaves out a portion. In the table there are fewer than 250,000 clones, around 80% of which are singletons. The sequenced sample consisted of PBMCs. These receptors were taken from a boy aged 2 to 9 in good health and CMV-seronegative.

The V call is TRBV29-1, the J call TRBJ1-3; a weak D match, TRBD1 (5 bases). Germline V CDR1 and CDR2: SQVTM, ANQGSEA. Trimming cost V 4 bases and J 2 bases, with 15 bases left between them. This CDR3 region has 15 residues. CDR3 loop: CSVVPRGGTGNTIYF. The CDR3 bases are TGCAGCGTTGTGCCCCGGGGGGGTACTGGAAACACCATATATTTT.

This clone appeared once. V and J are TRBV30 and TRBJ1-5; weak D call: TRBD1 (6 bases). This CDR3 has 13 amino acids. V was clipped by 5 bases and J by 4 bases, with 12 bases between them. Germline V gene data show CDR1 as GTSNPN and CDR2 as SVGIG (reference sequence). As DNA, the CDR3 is TGTGCCTGGCAGACAGGCGAGAATCAGCCCCAGCATTTT. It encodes CAWQTGENQPQHF.

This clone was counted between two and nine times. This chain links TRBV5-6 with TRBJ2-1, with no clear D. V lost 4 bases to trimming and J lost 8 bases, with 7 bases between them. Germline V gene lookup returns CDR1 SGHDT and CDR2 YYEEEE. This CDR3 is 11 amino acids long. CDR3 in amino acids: CASSDAYEQFF. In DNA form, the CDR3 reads TGTGCCAGCAGCGATGCGTATGAGCAGTTCTTC.

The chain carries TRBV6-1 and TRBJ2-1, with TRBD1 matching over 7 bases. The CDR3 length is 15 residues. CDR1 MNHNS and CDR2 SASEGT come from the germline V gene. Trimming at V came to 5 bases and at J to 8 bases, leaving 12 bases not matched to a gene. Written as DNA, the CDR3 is TGTGCCAGCAGTCCATCGACAGGGTATAGGGATGAGCAGTTCTTC. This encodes CASSPSTGYRDEQFF.

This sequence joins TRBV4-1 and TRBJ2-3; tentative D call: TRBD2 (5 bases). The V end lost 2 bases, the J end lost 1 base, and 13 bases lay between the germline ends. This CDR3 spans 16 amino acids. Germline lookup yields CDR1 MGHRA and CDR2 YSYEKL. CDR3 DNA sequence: TGCGCCAGCAGCCAAAGGTACGCCGGGGGCACAGATACGCAGTATTTT. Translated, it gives CASSQRYAGGTDTQYF.

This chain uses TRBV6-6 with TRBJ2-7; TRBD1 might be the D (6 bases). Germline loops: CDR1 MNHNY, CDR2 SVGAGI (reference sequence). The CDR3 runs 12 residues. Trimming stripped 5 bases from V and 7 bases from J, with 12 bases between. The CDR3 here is CASSPLRGEQYF. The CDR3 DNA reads TGTGCCAGCAGTCCCCTGAGGGGGGAGCAGTACTTC.

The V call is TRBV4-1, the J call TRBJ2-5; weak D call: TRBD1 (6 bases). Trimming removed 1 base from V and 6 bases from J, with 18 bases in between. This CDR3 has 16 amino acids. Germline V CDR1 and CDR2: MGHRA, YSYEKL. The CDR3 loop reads CASSQGKGQGPKTQYF. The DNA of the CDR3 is TGCGCCAGCAGCCAAGGCAAGGGACAAGGCCCTAAGACCCAGTACTTC.

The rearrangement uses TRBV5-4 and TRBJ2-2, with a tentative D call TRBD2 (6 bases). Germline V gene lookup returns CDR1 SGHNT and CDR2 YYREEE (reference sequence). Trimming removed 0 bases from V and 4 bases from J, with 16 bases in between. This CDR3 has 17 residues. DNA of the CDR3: TGTGCCAGCAGCTTGGCGGGTCGGGGGAGCGTCACCGGGGAGCTGTTTTTT. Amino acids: CASSLAGRGSVTGELFF.

CDR3 nucleotide sequence: TGTGCCAGTAGTGAGGAGGGACCCTTCTACGAGCAGTACTTC. This codes for CASSEEGPFYEQYF. The chain carries TRBV19 and TRBJ2-7; a possible D gene is TRBD2 (6 bases). CDR3 length: 14 residues. The V end lost 5 bases, the J end lost 3 bases, and 14 bases lay between the germline ends. Per the germline V gene, CDR1 is LNHDA and CDR2 is SQIVND (reference sequence).

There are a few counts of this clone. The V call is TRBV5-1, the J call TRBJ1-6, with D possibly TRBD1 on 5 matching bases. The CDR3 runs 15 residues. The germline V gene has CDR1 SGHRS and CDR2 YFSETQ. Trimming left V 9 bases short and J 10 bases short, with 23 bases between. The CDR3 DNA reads TGCGCCACCACAAGGGCGGGGCAGGGTGGATCACCCCTCCACTTT. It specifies CATTRAGQGGSPLHF.

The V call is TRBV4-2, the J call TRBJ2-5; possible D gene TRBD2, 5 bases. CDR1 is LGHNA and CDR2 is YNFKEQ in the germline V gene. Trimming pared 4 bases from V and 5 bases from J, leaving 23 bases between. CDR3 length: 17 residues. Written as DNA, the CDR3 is TGTGCCAGCAGCCTAGGTGGCGGGCAAAATCGCGAGGAGACCCAGTACTTC. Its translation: CASSLGGGQNREETQYF.

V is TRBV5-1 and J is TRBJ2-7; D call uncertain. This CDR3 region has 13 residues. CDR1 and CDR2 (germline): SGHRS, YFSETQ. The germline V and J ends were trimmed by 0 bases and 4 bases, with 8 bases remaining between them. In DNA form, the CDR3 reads TGCGCCAGCAGCTTGGGGGCGAGATACGAGCAGTACTTC. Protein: CASSLGARYEQYF.

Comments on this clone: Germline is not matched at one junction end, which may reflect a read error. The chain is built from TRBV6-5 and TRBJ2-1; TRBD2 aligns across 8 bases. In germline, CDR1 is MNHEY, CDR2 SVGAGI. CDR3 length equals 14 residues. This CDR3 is CASSLSGTYSEQFF. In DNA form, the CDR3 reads TGTGCCAGCAGCCTTAGCGGGACTTACAGTGAGCAGTTCTTC.

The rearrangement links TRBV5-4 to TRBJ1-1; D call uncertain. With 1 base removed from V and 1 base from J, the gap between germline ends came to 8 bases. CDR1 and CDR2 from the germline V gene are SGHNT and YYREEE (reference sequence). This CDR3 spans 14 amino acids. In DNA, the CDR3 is TGTGCCAGCAGCTTGCGGGGTAAGAACACTGAAGCTTTCTTT. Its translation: CASSLRGKNTEAFF.

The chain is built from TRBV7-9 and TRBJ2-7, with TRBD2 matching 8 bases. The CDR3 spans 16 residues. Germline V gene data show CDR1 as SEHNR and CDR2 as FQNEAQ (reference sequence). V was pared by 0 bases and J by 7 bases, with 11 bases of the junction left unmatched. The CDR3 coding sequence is TGTGCCAGCAGCTTAGCGAGGGGGACTAGTATCGGTGAGCAGTACTTC. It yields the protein CASSLARGTSIGEQYF.

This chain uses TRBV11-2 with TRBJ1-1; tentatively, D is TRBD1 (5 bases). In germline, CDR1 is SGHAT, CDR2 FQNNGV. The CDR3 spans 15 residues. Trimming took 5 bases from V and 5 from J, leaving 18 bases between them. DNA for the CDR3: TGTGCCAGCAGCCCCCTTATCAGGGTGGGGACTGAAGCTTTCTTT. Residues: CASSPLIRVGTEAFF.

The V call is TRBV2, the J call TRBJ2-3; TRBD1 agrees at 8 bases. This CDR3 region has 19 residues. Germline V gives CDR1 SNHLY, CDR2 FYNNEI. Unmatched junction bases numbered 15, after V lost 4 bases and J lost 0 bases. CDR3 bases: TGTGCCAGCAGTGGTCCACGGACAGGGACTTCTTTTAGCACAGATACGCAGTATTTT. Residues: CASSGPRTGTSFSTDTQYF.

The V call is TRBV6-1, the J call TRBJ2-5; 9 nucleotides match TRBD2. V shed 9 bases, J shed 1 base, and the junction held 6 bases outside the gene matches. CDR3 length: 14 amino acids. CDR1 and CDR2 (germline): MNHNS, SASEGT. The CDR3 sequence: CASGGRGTQETQYF. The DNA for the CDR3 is TGTGCCAGTGGCGGGAGGGGGACCCAAGAGACCCAGTACTTC.

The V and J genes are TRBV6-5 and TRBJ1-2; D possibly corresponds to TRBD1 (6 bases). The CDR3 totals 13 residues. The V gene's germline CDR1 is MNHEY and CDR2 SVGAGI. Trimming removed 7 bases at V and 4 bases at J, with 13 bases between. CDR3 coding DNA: TGTGCCAGCATCGGGGGGCACCTCTATGGCTACACCTTC. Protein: CASIGGHLYGYTF.

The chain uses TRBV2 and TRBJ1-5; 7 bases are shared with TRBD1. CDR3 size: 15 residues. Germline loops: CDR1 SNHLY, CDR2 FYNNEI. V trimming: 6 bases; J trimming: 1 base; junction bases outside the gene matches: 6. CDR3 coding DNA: TGTGCCAGCAGAGGGGAGACAGGGAGCAATCAGCCCCAGCATTTT. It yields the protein CASRGETGSNQPQHF.

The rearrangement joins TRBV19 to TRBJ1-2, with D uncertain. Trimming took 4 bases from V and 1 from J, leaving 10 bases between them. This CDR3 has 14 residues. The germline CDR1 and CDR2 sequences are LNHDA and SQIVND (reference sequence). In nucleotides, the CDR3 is TGTGCCAGTAGTACCTCGGGAGATAACTATGGCTACACCTTC. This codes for CASSTSGDNYGYTF.

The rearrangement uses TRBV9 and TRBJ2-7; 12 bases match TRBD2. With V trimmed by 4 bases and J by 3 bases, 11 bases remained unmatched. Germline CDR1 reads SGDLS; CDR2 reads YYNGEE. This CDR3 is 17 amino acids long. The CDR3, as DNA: TGTGCCAGCAGCACCGGCCCTGGACTAGCGGGACTCTACGAGCAGTACTTC. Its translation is CASSTGPGLAGLYEQYF.

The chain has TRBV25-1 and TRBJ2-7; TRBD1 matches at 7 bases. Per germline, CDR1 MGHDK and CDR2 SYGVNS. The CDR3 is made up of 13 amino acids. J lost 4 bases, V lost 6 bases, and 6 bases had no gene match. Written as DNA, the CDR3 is TGTGCCAGCAGGACTCGGACAGGATACGAGCAGTACTTC. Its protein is CASRTRTGYEQYF.

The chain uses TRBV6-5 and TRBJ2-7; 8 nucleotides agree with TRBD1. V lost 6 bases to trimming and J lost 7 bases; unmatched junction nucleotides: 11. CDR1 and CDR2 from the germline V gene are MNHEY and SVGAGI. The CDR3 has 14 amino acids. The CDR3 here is CASRNQGARREQYF. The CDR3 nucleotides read TGTGCCAGCAGGAATCAGGGGGCGCGGAGAGAGCAGTACTTC.